This T cell receptor beta chain was identified in a study of radiation and T cells in renal cell carcinoma. This CDR3 contains 15 residues. Germline CDR1 reads MNHEY; CDR2 reads SVGAGI. With 0 bases clipped from V and 4 bases from J, the junction kept 5 bases outside the gene matches. The time point: baseline pretreatment blood. This sample's treatment: 15 Gy SBRT to primary tumor, nephrectomy 4 weeks later. After SBRT, blood was collected at 2 and 4 weeks, plus baseline. Only in-frame clones appear in the TCRdb table, and some are missing; sequencing was by immunoSEQ multiplex PCR. Of 100,000 to 150,000 clones in the sample, roughly 80% are singletons; the top ten hold around 3%.

The TCR was taken from a woman aged 55-70 years with renal cell carcinoma. This chain joins TRBV6-5 and TRBJ1-1; 7 bases line up with TRBD1. The sequences come from blood, collected from a patient whose treatment included radiotherapy and nephrectomy. CDR3 nucleotide sequence: TGTGCCAGCAGTTACTCCCCCAGGGGGGCCACTGAAGCTTTCTTT. Residues: CASSYSPRGATEAFF.